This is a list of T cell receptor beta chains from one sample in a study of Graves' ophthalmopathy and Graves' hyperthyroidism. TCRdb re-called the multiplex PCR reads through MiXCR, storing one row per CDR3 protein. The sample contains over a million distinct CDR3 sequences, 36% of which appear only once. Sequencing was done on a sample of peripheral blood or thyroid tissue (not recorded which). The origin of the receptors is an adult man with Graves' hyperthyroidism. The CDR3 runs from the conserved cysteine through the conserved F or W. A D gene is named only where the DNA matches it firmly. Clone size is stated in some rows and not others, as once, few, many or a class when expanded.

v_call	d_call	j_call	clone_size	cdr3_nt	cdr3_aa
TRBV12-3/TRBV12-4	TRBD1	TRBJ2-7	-	TGTGCCAGCAGTTTCGAGGGACAGGGAAGCTACGAGCAGTACTTC	CASSFEGQGSYEQYF
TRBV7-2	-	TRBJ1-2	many	TGTGCCAGCACCCCCACCGGACCACAGGGAGCTGGCTACACCTTC	CASTPTGPQGAGYTF
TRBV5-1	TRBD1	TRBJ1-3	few	TGCGCCAGCAGTCAAGTACAGGGGTCTGGAAACACCATATATTTT	CASSQVQGSGNTIYF
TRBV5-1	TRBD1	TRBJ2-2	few	TGTGCCAGCAGCCAGGGACAGGGCGACACCGGGGAGCTGTTTTTT	CASSQGQGDTGELFF
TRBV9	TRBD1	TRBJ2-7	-	TGTGCCAGCAGCGCCCGTAACCCGGGACAGAACTACGAGCGGTACTTC	CASSARNPGQNYERYF
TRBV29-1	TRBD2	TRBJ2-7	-	TGCAGCGTTGAAGGTTCAGCGGGGGGGACGTACGAGCAGTACTTC	CSVEGSAGGTYEQYF
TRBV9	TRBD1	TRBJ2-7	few	TGTGCCAGCAGCGTGTCTCCTCACTGGGACAGGGTCTACGAGCAGTACTTC	CASSVSPHWDRVYEQYF
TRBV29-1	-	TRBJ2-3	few	TGCAGCGTTGAGGGTGATAGCACAGATACGCAGTATTTT	CSVEGDSTDTQYF
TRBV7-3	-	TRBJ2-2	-	TGTGCCAGCAGCTTAACCAGGGATTCGTTTGGGGAGCTGTTTTTT	CASSLTRDSFGELFF
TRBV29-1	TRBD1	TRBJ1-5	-	TGCAGCGTCGAGGGGGCCGGGCAGCCCCAGCATTTT	CSVEGAGQPQHF
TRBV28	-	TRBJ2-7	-	TGTGCCAGCAGCGGGGACACAGGCACCTACGAGCAGTACTTC	CASSGDTGTYEQYF
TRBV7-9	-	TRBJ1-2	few	TGTGCCAGCAGAGAGGGATTGACCTATGGCTACACCTTC	CASREGLTYGYTF
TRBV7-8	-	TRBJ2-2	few	TGTGCCAGCAGCTTTGAAGGGGTAGCCACCGGGGAGCTGTTTTTT	CASSFEGVATGELFF
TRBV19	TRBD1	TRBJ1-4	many	TGTGCCAGTAGTATAGACGGGACAGCGGATGAAAAACTGTTTTTT	CASSIDGTADEKLFF
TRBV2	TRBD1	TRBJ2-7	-	TGTGCCAGCAGTACCGGGACAGAAGATTACGAGCAGTACTTC	CASSTGTEDYEQYF
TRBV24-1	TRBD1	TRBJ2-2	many	TGTGCCACCAGTGATTTGACAGGGGACACCGGGGAGCTGTTTTTT	CATSDLTGDTGELFF
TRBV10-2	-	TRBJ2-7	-	TGCGCCAGCAGTGACCCAGGGGATTACGAGCAGTACTTC	CASSDPGDYEQYF